This entry concerns a single T cell receptor beta chain. No antigen is known for it. The CDR3 length is 15 residues. V was trimmed by 4 bases and J by 8 bases, leaving 20 bases between them. Germline CDR1 is MGHDK and CDR2 is SYGVNS. The data belong to a study of CD8+CD57+ T cells in acquired aplastic anemia. As for the study in general: Sorted cells (CD4+ and CD8+) yielded DNA amounts that averaged around 3.1 ug.

Genomic DNA, the template, was used for profiling of the TCR beta VDJ and CDR3. TCRdb independently ran MiXCR on the reads; one entry per CDR3 protein. Of about 160,000 distinct CDR3 sequences listed, over 55% are singletons. Previously, flow cytometry had revealed CD8+CD57+ cell expansion in the patients chosen for sequencing. Patients uniformly had severe acquired aplastic anemia. No patient had been given any therapy when blood was sampled. Overall study results and limits: Found in both controls and patients were approximately 31 CD8+ CDR3 sequences.

This sequence was found in a human donor with aplastic anemia. The gene calls are TRBV25-1 and TRBJ1-2; no firm D call. The sample was sorted CD4+, CD8+, or CD8+CD57+ T cells (not recorded which) from PBMCs. As DNA, the CDR3 is TGTGCCAGCAGTGCTTTCGACGGCTCTTACATCGGCTACACCTTC. Its protein product is CASSAFDGSYIGYTF.